Listed below are T cell receptor beta chains from one sample, sequenced in a study of T cell changes during pregnancy in multiple sclerosis. Method: immunoSEQ multiplex PCR; TCRdb's copy keeps in-frame clones and lacks some. The table includes some 28,000 clones, 90% to 95% detected once. Sequenced material: CD4+ T cells from peripheral blood mononuclear cells, taken after pregnancy. These receptors all come from a female donor with multiple sclerosis, enrolled in a pregnancy study. Each CDR3 is given with its conserved first and last residue. Fields, in order: V gene, J gene, clone size, D gene, CDR3 protein, CDR3 DNA. The D gene is left open where the match is weak. Clone size, where shown, is once, few, many, or a class for clones that have expanded.

TRBV19,TRBJ1-3,NA,NA,CASSTLGAGNTIYF,TGTGCCAGTAGTACCCTCGGGGCTGGAAACACCATATATTTT
TRBV29-1,TRBJ1-2,NA,NA,CSVYSHNYGYTF,TGCAGCGTTTACAGCCATAACTATGGCTACACCTTC
TRBV5-8,TRBJ2-7,once,TRBD1,CASSYGQGDEQYF,TGTGCCAGCAGCTACGGACAGGGAGACGAGCAGTACTTC
TRBV4-1,TRBJ1-1,NA,NA,CASSQDLRGNTEAFF,TGCGCCAGCAGCCAAGATCTTAGGGGGAACACTGAAGCTTTCTTT
TRBV19,TRBJ2-7,NA,TRBD2,CASRGLAGSGEQYF,TGTGCCAGTAGGGGACTAGCGGGGAGTGGCGAGCAGTACTTC
TRBV5-1,TRBJ2-1,NA,TRBD2,CASSWVIAGGYNEQFF,TGCGCCAGCAGCTGGGTCATAGCGGGAGGCTACAATGAGCAGTTCTTC
TRBV19,TRBJ2-1,NA,NA,CASSIGQGGAVEQFF,TGTGCCAGTAGTATAGGGCAGGGGGGAGCAGTTGAGCAGTTCTTC
TRBV6-4,TRBJ1-1,NA,TRBD1,CASRGTGGAYTEAFF,TGTGCCAGCAGGGGGACAGGGGGCGCGTACACTGAAGCTTTCTTT
TRBV7-2,TRBJ2-7,NA,TRBD2,CASSRGLAGQRQYF,TGTGCCAGCAGCAGGGGACTAGCGGGCCAAAGGCAGTACTTC
TRBV19,TRBJ1-1,NA,TRBD1,CASKGARNTEAFF,TGTGCCAGTAAGGGGGCACGAAACACTGAAGCTTTCTTT
TRBV7-2,TRBJ2-7,NA,TRBD2,CASSFLSGTFYEQYF,TGTGCCAGCAGCTTCCTGAGCGGGACTTTCTACGAGCAGTACTTC
TRBV7-2,TRBJ2-7,NA,NA,CASSSRGGPLGHEQYF,TGTGCCAGCAGCTCCCGGGGTGGGCCCCTCGGGCACGAGCAGTACTTC
TRBV6-1,TRBJ2-7,NA,NA,CASGSPGAVEQYF,TGTGCCAGCGGGAGTCCCGGAGCCGTCGAGCAGTACTTC
TRBV6-5,TRBJ2-7,NA,NA,CASSSHWGSGEQYF,TGTGCCAGCAGTTCCCACTGGGGTTCAGGGGAGCAGTACTTC
TRBV30,TRBJ1-1,NA,TRBD1,CAWSGTGAARAFF,TGTGCCTGGAGCGGGACAGGGGCGGCGAGAGCTTTCTTT
TRBV5-5,TRBJ2-7,NA,NA,CASSFNLRGQYF,TGTGCCAGCAGCTTTAATCTACGAGGGCAGTACTTC
TRBV10-3,TRBJ2-2,NA,TRBD2,CAISPGLAGGTDTGELFF,TGTGCCATCAGCCCCGGACTAGCGGGGGGGACGGACACCGGGGAGCTGTTTTTT
TRBV7-8,TRBJ1-1,NA,NA,CASSFRNRRENTEAFF,TGTGCCAGCAGCTTTAGGAATCGACGGGAGAACACTGAAGCTTTCTTT
TRBV9,TRBJ1-1,NA,NA,CASSSRPTTEAFF,TGTGCCAGCAGCTCTAGACCAACCACTGAAGCTTTCTTT
TRBV30,TRBJ1-4,NA,TRBD1,CAWSAGQATNEKLFF,TGTGCCTGGAGTGCAGGACAGGCCACTAATGAAAAACTGTTTTTT
TRBV5-4,TRBJ2-7,NA,NA,CASSRDTTYEQYF,TGTGCCAGCAGCCGGGACACCACGTACGAGCAGTACTTC
TRBV7-2,TRBJ2-5,NA,TRBD1,CASSFGGQGQETQYF,TGTGCCAGCAGCTTTGGCGGACAGGGACAAGAGACCCAGTACTTC
TRBV30,TRBJ1-1,NA,TRBD1,CAWHRGSTEAFF,TGTGCCTGGCACAGGGGAAGCACTGAAGCTTTCTTT
TRBV11-2,TRBJ2-1,NA,TRBD2,CASTPGASGSGVGSEQFF,TGTGCCAGCACCCCGGGGGCTAGCGGGAGCGGCGTGGGAAGTGAGCAGTTCTTC
TRBV5-1,TRBJ2-7,NA,TRBD2,CASSTFSGGPLEQYF,TGCGCCAGCAGCACCTTCAGCGGGGGCCCTCTGGAGCAGTACTTC
TRBV27,TRBJ2-7,NA,TRBD2,CASSYTSASSLVQYF,TGTGCCAGCAGTTATACTAGCGCCTCCTCCCTGGTTCAGTACTTC
TRBV7-2,TRBJ1-2,NA,TRBD1,CASSLGNQGQGAYTF,TGTGCCAGCAGCTTAGGAAATCAAGGACAGGGGGCGTACACCTTC
TRBV18,TRBJ2-7,NA,TRBD2,CASSPLSGNTYEQYF,TGTGCCAGCTCACCCCTTAGCGGGAATACGTACGAGCAGTACTTC
TRBV5-1,TRBJ2-2,NA,NA,CASTGERTGELFF,TGCGCCAGCACGGGGGAGCGCACCGGGGAGCTGTTTTTT
TRBV6-5,TRBJ2-3,once,NA,CASSYSSGLGTQYF,TGTGCCAGCAGTTACTCCTCCGGTCTTGGTACGCAGTATTTT
TRBV7-6,TRBJ2-3,once,NA,CASSLSSLYGRSRNTQYF,TGTGCCAGCAGCCTGTCATCGCTTTACGGGAGATCAAGGAATACGCAGTATTTT
TRBV11-2,TRBJ2-3,NA,TRBD2,CASSLASGGVITHTQYF,TGTGCCAGCAGCTTGGCTAGCGGGGGGGTCATCACACATACGCAGTATTTT
TRBV4-2,TRBJ2-1,NA,TRBD2,CASSQRGAGGGEQFF,TGTGCCAGCAGCCAAAGGGGGGCGGGGGGCGGTGAGCAGTTCTTC
TRBV19,TRBJ2-3,NA,TRBD2,CASSMVAGEGTDTQYF,TGTGCCAGTAGTATGGTAGCGGGAGAAGGCACAGATACGCAGTATTTT
TRBV9,TRBJ2-1,NA,TRBD2,CASSAGSGTVSSEQFF,TGTGCCAGCAGCGCAGGAAGCGGGACCGTCTCCTCTGAGCAGTTCTTC
TRBV7-2,TRBJ1-2,once,TRBD1,CASSLERTGGGGYTF,TGTGCCAGCAGCTTAGAACGGACAGGGGGCGGAGGCTACACCTTC
TRBV4-1,TRBJ2-2,NA,NA,CASSHAAGRGDTGELFF,TGCGCCAGCAGCCATGCTGCAGGACGCGGGGACACCGGGGAGCTGTTTTTT
TRBV2,TRBJ2-6,NA,NA,CASSVGQGVRGANVLTF,TGTGCCAGCAGTGTCGGGCAGGGCGTCCGGGGGGCCAACGTCCTGACTTTC
TRBV6-6,TRBJ1-2,once,NA,CASRHELRESRGYTF,TGTGCCAGCCGCCATGAGTTGAGGGAGAGTCGGGGCTACACCTTC
TRBV6-6,TRBJ1-2,NA,NA,CASSTLSGGNYGYTF,TGTGCCAGCAGTACTCTTTCGGGGGGTAACTATGGCTACACCTTC
TRBV18,TRBJ2-5,NA,TRBD2,CASSPGLASGETQYF,TGTGCCAGCTCACCAGGTCTGGCTAGCGGGGAGACCCAGTACTTC
TRBV30,TRBJ2-7,once,TRBD2,CAWNGLAGGVFEQYF,TGTGCCTGGAACGGACTAGCGGGAGGGGTGTTCGAGCAGTACTTC
TRBV30,TRBJ2-3,NA,TRBD2,CAWGGTSGPVAQYF,TGTGCCTGGGGAGGGACTAGCGGACCAGTTGCGCAGTATTTT